The clone carrying this TCR beta chain was found many times. V dropped 4 bases and J dropped 0 bases, with 9 bases sitting between them. Germline CDR1 MDHEN, CDR2 SYDVKM. This CDR3 comprises 15 residues. The record originates from a study of blood T cell repertoires in COVID-19. This table comes from immunoSEQ multiplex PCR, and its TCRdb copy is limited to in-frame clones, with some not included. The sample consists of approximately 66,000 clones, around 79% of them appearing once. The genes are TRBV28 and TRBJ1-4; the D gene is possibly TRBD1 (5 bases). Material: peripheral blood. The receptor comes from a man in his fifties or sixties with acute or convalescent COVID-19. DNA of the CDR3: TGTGCCAGCAGTTCAGGGTCCGCAACTAATGAAAAACTGTTTTTT. Translating it yields CASSSGSATNEKLFF. Full variable domain (missing parts from reference TRBV28 and TRBJ1-4): DVKVTQSSRYLVKRTGEKVFLECVQDMDHENMFWYRQDPGLGLRLIYFSYDVKMKEKGDIPEGYSVSREKKERFSLILESASTNQTSMYLCASSSGSATNEKLFFGSGTQLSVL.